This T cell receptor beta chain came from a study of monozygotic twins with inflammatory bowel disease. Input per TCR library consisted of about 3.5 ug of total RNA. TCRdb reprocessed the 5' RACE reads, with one entry per CDR3 protein and no DNA. The sample data list 440,000 or so distinct CDR3 sequences. Germline CDR1 reads MNHEY; CDR2 reads SMNVEV (reference sequence). This CDR3 has 13 amino acids. The draw for each donor consisted of a single 2.5 ml blood sample. Unsorted whole blood yielded the total RNA, with T cells left unselected. The V call is TRBV27, the J call TRBJ1-1. This TCR was sampled from a human donor with ulcerative colitis or Crohn's disease, or a healthy co-twin of an affected twin (not recorded which). Specimen: blood. The CDR3 loop is CASSLTRWTEAFF.